The 31 T cell receptor beta chains listed next were all sequenced from one sample in a study of blood T cells in healthy people across ages. Combining a sample-barcoded 5' primer with a J-beta primer mix, a second PCR ran for 7 to 11 cycles. In TCRdb, the 5' RACE reads were re-called with MiXCR into one record per CDR3 protein. The table lists 700,000 to 850,000 distinct CDR3 sequences, less than 70% of them singletons, with under 50% in the top ten. The sequencing input was blood. The receptors shown here come from a man older than 75 in good health.

This clonotype showed up just once. The CDR3 sequence: CASGSAPTLGTYEQYF. CDR3 nucleotide sequence: TGTGCCAGCGGGTCTGCGCCAACCCTGGGAACCTACGAGCAGTACTTC. This chain uses TRBV6-1 with TRBJ2-7; unclear D gene. This CDR3 spans 16 amino acids. Germline V lookup: CDR1 MNHNS, CDR2 SASEGT. Between the trimmed V and J ends, which lost 8 bases and 2 bases, there was a span of 22 bases.

This chain links TRBV7-9 with TRBJ1-2, with 10 bases lining up with TRBD1. V gave up 5 bases and J gave up 4 bases; unmatched junction bases: 7. The CDR3 contains 15 residues. CDR1 is SEHNR and CDR2 is FQNEAQ in the germline V gene (reference sequence). The chain's CDR3 is CASSRGTGEGYGYTF. The CDR3 nucleotides read TGTGCCAGCAGCCGGGGGACAGGGGAAGGCTATGGCTACACCTTC.

J is TRBJ2-7 and V is TRBV5-1, with TRBD1 matching 7 bases. This CDR3 is built from 15 residues. In germline, CDR1 is SGHRS, CDR2 YFSETQ. V shed 1 base, J shed 0 bases, and the junction held 4 bases outside the gene matches. The CDR3 bases are TGCGCCAGCAGCTTGCAAGGGGGCTTCTCCTACGAGCAGTACTTC. Its translation is CASSLQGGFSYEQYF.

The table lists this clonotype with many counts. The chain combines TRBV4-2 with TRBJ2-4; possible D gene TRBD2, 6 bases. CDR1 and CDR2 (germline): LGHNA, YNFKEQ. V gave up 0 bases and J gave up 10 bases, with 10 bases separating them. This CDR3 is built from 13 residues. The CDR3 sequence is CASSQEVAEIQYF. The CDR3 nucleotides are TGTGCCAGCAGCCAAGAGGTAGCGGAGATTCAGTACTTC.

The rearrangement links TRBV6-2 or TRBV6-3 to TRBJ2-1, with D possibly being TRBD2 (5 bases). Germline V lookup: CDR1 MNHEY, CDR2 SVGEGT. Trimming removed 0 bases from V and 5 bases from J, with 14 bases in between. The CDR3 covers 16 residues. The CDR3 DNA sequence: TGTGCCAGCAGTTACTCGACACTAGGGCCCGACAATGAGCAGTTCTTC. Translating gives CASSYSTLGPDNEQFF.

With regard to this clonotype: A much larger clone differs by one base, so this may be a read error. V usage is TRBV20-1 and J usage is TRBJ2-6; D remains unclear. The CDR3 consists of 13 residues. Germline V lookup: CDR1 DFQATT, CDR2 SNEGSKA (reference sequence). The V end lost 3 bases, the J end lost 0 bases, and 3 bases lay between the germline ends. CDR3 in amino acids: CSASASGANVLTF. The CDR3 DNA reads as TGCAGTGCTAGTGCCTCTGGGGCCAACGTCCTGACTTTC.

This clonotype has only a few counts. The V gene is TRBV25-1, the J gene TRBJ2-7, with a weak D call TRBD2 (7 bases). The ends were cut back, 4 bases at V and 2 bases at J, with 12 bases in the middle. Germline V CDR1 and CDR2: MGHDK, SYGVNS. This CDR3 is built from 14 residues. In DNA form, the CDR3 reads TGTGCCAGCAGTGGGGGGGGCCCTCCCTACGAGCAGTACTTC. This translates into CASSGGGPPYEQYF.

This chain joins TRBV20-1 and TRBJ2-1; D ambiguous. The germline CDR1 and CDR2 sequences are DFQATT and SNEGSKA (reference sequence). V lost 8 bases to trimming and J lost 0 bases, with 17 bases between them. CDR3 length: 15 residues. The CDR3 sequence is CSLPGWTSSYNEQFF. CDR3 nucleotide sequence: TGCAGTCTTCCCGGGTGGACCAGCTCCTACAATGAGCAGTTCTTC.

This clonotype was observed once. The chain uses TRBV5-1 and TRBJ2-6; 7 bases match TRBD2. CDR3 size: 16 residues. Trimming at V came to 4 bases and at J to 1 base, leaving 5 bases not matched to a gene. The germline V gene has CDR1 SGHRS and CDR2 YFSETQ. CDR3 loop: CASSPGGVSGANVLTF. In nucleotides, the CDR3 is TGCGCCAGCAGCCCTGGGGGGGTGTCTGGGGCCAACGTCCTGACTTTC. The entire variable domain, with the rest obtained from reference TRBV5-1 and TRBJ2-6, is as follows: KAGVTQTPRYLIKTRGQQVTLSCSPISGHRSVSWYQQTPGQGLQFLFEYFSETQRNKGNFPGRFSGRQFSNSRSEMNVSTLELGDSALYLCASSPGGVSGANVLTFGAGSRLTVL.

V usage is TRBV5-1 and J usage is TRBJ2-7; 12 nucleotides align to TRBD2. V shed 0 bases, J shed 0 bases, and the junction held 13 bases outside the gene matches. The V gene's germline CDR1 is SGHRS and CDR2 YFSETQ. The CDR3 loop spans 20 amino acids. CDR3 nucleotides: TGCGCCAGCAGCTTGGTTGCGGGACTAGCGGGCCTAATCAGCTCCTACGAGCAGTACTTC. As protein: CASSLVAGLAGLISSYEQYF.

The V and J genes are TRBV7-9 and TRBJ2-3; 9 positions match TRBD1. J lost 7 bases, V lost 5 bases, and 10 bases had no gene match. The CDR3 is 15 residues long. CDR1 is SEHNR and CDR2 is FQNEAQ in the germline V gene (reference sequence). In DNA form, the CDR3 reads TGTGCCAGCAGCCCGAGACAGGGGGTCCCGCATACGCAGTATTTT. Its protein is CASSPRQGVPHTQYF.

The V call is TRBV21-1, the J call TRBJ1-2. TRBV21-1 is a pseudogene. The CDR3 is made up of 13 amino acids. CDR3 loop: CASSNRVNYGYTF. CDR3 nucleotides: TGTGCCAGCAGCAATCGTGTAAACTATGGCTACACCTTC.

V gene TRBV9 combines with J gene TRBJ2-5; 8 positions match TRBD2. The germline V gene encodes CDR1 SGDLS and CDR2 YYNGEE. The J segment lost 11 bases and the V segment lost 4 bases, leaving 19 bases of the junction unmatched. The CDR3 spans 16 residues. The CDR3 DNA reads as TGTGCCAGCAGCCCCTCAGGTGCGGGAGGTTGGAATGAGCAGTACTTC. It translates to CASSPSGAGGWNEQYF.

The chain is built from TRBV20-1 and TRBJ2-1, with 8 bases that match TRBD1. Trimming removed 3 bases from V and 1 base from J; junction bases left unmatched: 8. This CDR3 region has 16 residues. Germline CDR1 is DFQATT and CDR2 is SNEGSKA (reference sequence). CDR3 protein: CSARGGQAFSYNEQFF. The CDR3 nucleotides read TGCAGTGCTAGGGGGGGACAGGCGTTTTCCTACAATGAGCAGTTCTTC.

There are a few counts of this clonotype. This chain joins TRBV9 and TRBJ2-5; 14 bases are a match to TRBD2. Germline V gene lookup returns CDR1 SGDLS and CDR2 YYNGEE. This CDR3 is 16 amino acids long. Germline trimming cut 3 bases from V and 1 base from J; bases unmatched to any gene: 2. CDR3 sequence reads: CASSGGTSGGQETQYF. CDR3 in DNA: TGTGCCAGCAGCGGTGGGACTAGCGGGGGCCAAGAGACCCAGTACTTC.

This rearrangement joins TRBV28 to TRBJ2-4; 7 bases are a match to TRBD2. The closer fit of TRBJ2-7 to the DNA end suggests the J call may be wrong. This CDR3 is 14 amino acids long. From germline, CDR1 is MDHEN and CDR2 SYDVKM. CDR3 sequence reads: CASSSGEGPYEQYF. CDR3 sequence (DNA): TGTGCCAGCAGTTCCGGGGAGGGTCCCTACGAGCAGTACTTC.

The sample holds a few counts of this clonotype. V is TRBV28 and J is TRBJ2-7, with TRBD1 matching 9 bases. The CDR3 sequence is 15 residues long. From germline, CDR1 is MDHEN and CDR2 SYDVKM. Germline trimming cut 5 bases from V and 5 bases from J; bases unmatched to any gene: 10. In DNA form, the CDR3 reads TGTGCCAGCAGTCCACGGGACAGGGAAATTCACGAGCAGTACTTC. Translating gives CASSPRDREIHEQYF.

The chain joins TRBV12-3 or TRBV12-4 to TRBJ2-1, with 9 bases lining up with TRBD2. The V gene end was trimmed by 1 base and the J gene end by 0 bases; junction bases not matched to a gene: 7. The CDR3 covers 18 residues. The CDR3 protein is CASSLDGLAGSSYNEQFF. CDR3 nucleotides: TGTGCCAGCAGTTTAGATGGGCTAGCGGGGAGCTCCTACAATGAGCAGTTCTTC.

The chain uses TRBV7-9 and TRBJ2-1, with a weak D call TRBD2 (7 bases). Between the trimmed V and J ends, which lost 1 base and 6 bases, there was a span of 19 bases. Germline values: CDR1 SEHNR, CDR2 FQNEAQ (reference sequence). The CDR3 runs to 17 residues. CDR3 DNA sequence: TGTGCCAGCAGCTTAGAGCCCGGGGGGCCCTTAGCCAATGAGCAGTTCTTC. Protein sequence: CASSLEPGGPLANEQFF.

As to this clonotype: A read error is possible here, since a much larger clone lies one base away. The J gene is TRBJ1-2, the V gene TRBV10-3; no clear D gene. The V gene's germline CDR1 is ENHRY and CDR2 SYGVKD. The CDR3 runs 15 residues. CDR3 in amino acids: CTISDPNEGNYGYTF. The CDR3 DNA reads as TGTACCATCAGTGACCCGAACGAGGGTAACTATGGCTACACCTTC.

This clonotype was seen a single time. The gene calls are TRBV6-1 and TRBJ2-7, with 9 positions matching TRBD2. Per the germline V gene, CDR1 is MNHNS and CDR2 is SASEGT. J was trimmed by 7 bases and V by 2 bases; bases with no gene match: 9. CDR3 size: 15 residues. The CDR3 protein is CASSERAGGYNEQYF. The CDR3 nucleotides are TGTGCCAGCAGTGAACGAGCGGGGGGATACAATGAGCAGTACTTC.

V and J are TRBV20-1 and TRBJ2-5; the D is unclear. The CDR3 loop spans 14 amino acids. V lost 0 bases and J 2 bases, leaving 10 bases between the germline ends. Germline V gene sequence: CDR1 DFQATT, CDR2 SNEGSKA (reference sequence). CDR3 DNA sequence: TGCAGTGCTAGAGAGGCAGGCAAGCAAGAGACCCAGTACTTC. Protein: CSAREAGKQETQYF.

This sequence joins TRBV29-1 and TRBJ2-5, with a tentative D call TRBD1 (5 bases). The germline CDR1 and CDR2 sequences are SQVTM and ANQGSEA. V dropped 4 bases and J dropped 0 bases, with 9 bases sitting between them. The length of the CDR3 is 13 residues. This CDR3 is CSVAGMYQETQYF. CDR3 bases: TGCAGCGTTGCAGGGATGTACCAAGAGACCCAGTACTTC. The variable domain in full, with the rest retrieved from reference TRBV29-1 and TRBJ2-5, is SAVISQKPSRDICQRGTSLTIQCQVDSQVTMMFWYRQQPGQSLTLIATANQGSEATYESGFVIDKFPISRPNLTFSTLTVSNMSPEDSSIYLCSVAGMYQETQYFGPGTRLLVL.

V usage is TRBV20-1 and J usage is TRBJ2-1; 10 positions agree with TRBD2. Germline loops: CDR1 DFQATT, CDR2 SNEGSKA (reference sequence). J gave up 8 bases and V 5 bases, and 12 bases lay outside the gene matches. CDR3 size: 15 residues. DNA of the CDR3: TGCAGTGCTGTCAGAAGCGGGAGGGCCTCCGATGAGCAGTTCTTC. This encodes CSAVRSGRASDEQFF.

V usage is TRBV18 and J usage is TRBJ2-7; D is possibly TRBD1 (5 bases). Germline V CDR1 and CDR2: KGHSH, LQKENI. The CDR3 sequence is 15 residues long. Trimming cost V 3 bases and J 7 bases, with 19 bases left between them. CDR3 in amino acids: CASSPADISLREQYF. CDR3 nucleotide sequence: TGTGCCAGCTCACCGGCGGACATAAGTCTTCGGGAGCAGTACTTC.

This chain links TRBV5-1 with TRBJ1-2, with TRBD1 matching over 8 bases. Unmatched junction bases numbered 7, after V lost 6 bases and J lost 3 bases. This CDR3 spans 14 amino acids. Germline V gene lookup returns CDR1 SGHRS and CDR2 YFSETQ. The chain's CDR3 is CASMTGAMDYGYTF. In DNA form, the CDR3 reads TGCGCCAGCATGACAGGGGCAATGGACTATGGCTACACCTTC.

Points on this clonotype: One end of the junction is discordant with germline, which a read error may explain. The rearrangement links TRBV2 to TRBJ2-7; 7 bases agree with TRBD1. Germline assignment: CDR1 SNHLY and CDR2 FYNNEI. The CDR3 is 15 residues long. The CDR3 bases are TGTGCCAGCTTAGAACAGGGGTTATACTCAGAGACCCAGTGCTTC. Protein sequence: CASLEQGLYSETQCF.

The chain uses TRBV5-1 and TRBJ2-3; 9 bases fit TRBD2. Germline trimming cut 3 bases from V and 1 base from J; bases unmatched to any gene: 6. Germline values: CDR1 SGHRS, CDR2 YFSETQ. The CDR3 runs 16 residues. For the CDR3, the DNA is TGCGCCAGCAGCTCGGTAGCGGGGGACGGCACAGATACGCAGTATTTT. Amino acid sequence: CASSSVAGDGTDTQYF.

The genes are TRBV6-2 or TRBV6-3 and TRBJ2-1; D is ambiguous. This CDR3 is built from 11 residues. Germline-derived CDR1 and CDR2 are MNHEY and SVGEGT. V was cut by 1 base and J by 9 bases, with 4 bases left in between. The CDR3 sequence is CASSYWIEQFF. The CDR3, as DNA: TGTGCCAGCAGTTACTGGATTGAGCAGTTCTTC.

This clonotype was seen more than once but under ten times. The chain recombines TRBV25-1 with TRBJ2-7, with 8 positions matching TRBD2. Germline V CDR1 and CDR2: MGHDK, SYGVNS. The CDR3 runs to 14 residues. V lost 6 bases to trimming and J lost 4 bases; unmatched junction nucleotides: 8. In DNA, the CDR3 is TGTGCCAGCAGCCGCACGGGACTAGAGTACGAGCAGTACTTC. Protein: CASSRTGLEYEQYF.

The rearrangement joins TRBV4-1 to TRBJ2-3; 7 positions match TRBD2. Germline trimming cut 3 bases from V and 14 bases from J; bases unmatched to any gene: 20. The CDR3 is 16 residues long. From germline, CDR1 is MGHRA and CDR2 YSYEKL. The CDR3 DNA follows: TGCGCCAGCAGCCAGTCGGGAGGTTCAAGGCACAGATACGCGTATTTT. This encodes CASSQSGGSRHRYAYF.